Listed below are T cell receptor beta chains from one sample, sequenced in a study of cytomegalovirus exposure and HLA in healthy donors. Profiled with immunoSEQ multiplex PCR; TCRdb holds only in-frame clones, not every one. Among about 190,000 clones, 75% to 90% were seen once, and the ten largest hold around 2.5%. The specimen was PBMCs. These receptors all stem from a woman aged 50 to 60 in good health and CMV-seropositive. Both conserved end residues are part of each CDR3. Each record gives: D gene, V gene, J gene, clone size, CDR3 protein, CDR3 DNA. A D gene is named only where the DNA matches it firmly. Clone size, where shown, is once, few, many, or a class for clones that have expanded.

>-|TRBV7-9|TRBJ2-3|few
CASSQSTDTQYF
TGTGCCAGCAGCCAAAGCACAGATACGCAGTATTTT
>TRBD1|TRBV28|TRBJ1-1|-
CASSSGTGNTEAFF
TGTGCCAGCAGTTCCGGGACAGGGAACACTGAAGCTTTCTTT
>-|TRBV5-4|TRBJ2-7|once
CASSRVGDHEQYF
TGTGCCAGCAGCCGAGTCGGGGATCACGAGCAGTACTTC
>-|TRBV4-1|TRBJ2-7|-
CASSLRGREDYEQYF
TGCGCCAGCAGTCTCCGGGGCAGGGAGGACTACGAGCAGTACTTC
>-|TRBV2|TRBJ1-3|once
CASSEGGGSGNTIYF
TGTGCCAGCAGTGAAGGGGGGGGATCTGGAAACACCATATATTTT
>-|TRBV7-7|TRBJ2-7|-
CAILGPPAYEQYF
TGTGCTATACTAGGTCCGCCCGCCTACGAGCAGTACTTC
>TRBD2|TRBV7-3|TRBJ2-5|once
CASSLLGGGQETQYF
TGTGCCAGCAGCTTATTGGGGGGGGGCCAAGAGACCCAGTACTTC
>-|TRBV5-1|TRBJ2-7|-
CASSWDTTGNYEQYF
TGCGCCAGCAGCTGGGACACCACGGGCAACTACGAGCAGTACTTC
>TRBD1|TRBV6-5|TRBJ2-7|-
CASSSDRAEEQYF
TGTGCCAGCAGTTCCGACAGGGCGGAAGAGCAGTACTTC
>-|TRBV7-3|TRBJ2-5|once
CASSANREETQYF
TGTGCCAGCAGCGCAAACAGGGAAGAGACCCAGTACTTC
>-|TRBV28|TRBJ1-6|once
CASSSPTTYNSPLHF
TGTGCCAGCAGTTCCCCGACAACCTATAATTCACCCCTCCACTTT
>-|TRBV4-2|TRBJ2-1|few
CASSQAPAESSYNEQFF
TGTGCCAGCAGCCAAGCTCCGGCGGAGAGCTCCTACAATGAGCAGTTCTTC
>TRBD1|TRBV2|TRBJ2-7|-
CASSDPDRAHEQYF
TGTGCCAGCAGTGACCCGGACAGGGCCCACGAGCAGTACTTC
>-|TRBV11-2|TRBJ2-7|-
CASSYRDLSQEQYF
TGTGCCAGCAGCTACCGGGACTTGTCGCAGGAGCAGTACTTC
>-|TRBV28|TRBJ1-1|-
CASSTPGRGITEAFF
TGTGCCAGCAGTACCCCGGGGAGGGGGATCACTGAAGCTTTCTTT
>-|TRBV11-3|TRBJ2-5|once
CASSFQSETQHF
TGTGCCAGCAGCTTCCAGTCGGAGACCCAGCACTTC
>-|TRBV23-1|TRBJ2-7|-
CASSPFTRRGPIEQYF
TGCGCCAGCAGCCCATTCACCAGGAGGGGGCCGATCGAGCAGTACTTC
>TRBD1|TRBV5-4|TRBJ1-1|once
CASSPSQGRTEAFF
TGTGCCAGCAGCCCCTCACAGGGGCGCACTGAAGCTTTCTTT
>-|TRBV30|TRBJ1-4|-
CAWAQGSKEKLFF
TGTGCCTGGGCCCAGGGGTCCAAGGAAAAACTGTTTTTT
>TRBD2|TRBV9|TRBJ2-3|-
CASSATSGNQILTDTQYF
TGTGCCAGCAGCGCGACTAGCGGAAACCAGATACTCACAGATACGCAGTATTTT
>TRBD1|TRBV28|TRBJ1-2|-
CASSLTGGLYGYTF
TGTGCCAGCAGTTTAACAGGGGGCCTCTATGGCTACACCTTC
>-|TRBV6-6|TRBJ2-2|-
CASRKQGNTGELFF
TGTGCCAGCAGAAAACAGGGAAACACCGGGGAGCTGTTTTTT
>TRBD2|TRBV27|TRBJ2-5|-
CASSRLAGGQETQYF
TGTGCCAGCAGTAGACTAGCGGGGGGGCAAGAGACCCAGTACTTC
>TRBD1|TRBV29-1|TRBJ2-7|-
CSVEDRTGYSPYEQYF
TGCAGCGTTGAAGATCGGACAGGGTACTCTCCCTACGAGCAGTACTTC
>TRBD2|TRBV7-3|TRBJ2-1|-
CASSPGGGAGNEQFF
TGTGCCAGCAGCCCGGGCGGGGGGGCGGGCAATGAGCAGTTCTTC
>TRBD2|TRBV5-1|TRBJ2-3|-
CASSLGTSGGVDTQYF
TGCGCCAGCAGCTTGGGGACTAGCGGGGGTGTAGATACGCAGTATTTT
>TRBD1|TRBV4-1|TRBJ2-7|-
CASSQGQGVYEQYF
TGCGCCAGCAGCCAAGGACAGGGGGTCTACGAGCAGTACTTC
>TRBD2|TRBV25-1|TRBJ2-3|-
CASSLSGSTDTQYF
TGTGCCAGCAGTCTTAGCGGGAGCACAGATACGCAGTATTTT
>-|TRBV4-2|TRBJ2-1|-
CASSQRPDSNNEQFF
TGTGCCAGCAGCCAAAGACCGGACAGCAACAATGAGCAGTTCTTC
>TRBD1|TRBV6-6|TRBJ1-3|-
CASSYGLQGAGNTIYF
TGTGCCAGCAGTTACGGACTACAGGGGGCTGGAAACACCATATATTTT
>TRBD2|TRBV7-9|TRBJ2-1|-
CASRNVAGGRGEQFF
TGTGCCAGCAGAAATGTTGCGGGGGGGCGGGGGGAGCAGTTCTTC
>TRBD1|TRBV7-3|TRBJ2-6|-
CASGTGSGANVLTF
TGTGCCAGCGGGACAGGGTCTGGGGCCAACGTCCTGACTTTC
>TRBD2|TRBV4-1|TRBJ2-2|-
CASTPWGTSGVPNTGELFF
TGCGCCAGCACCCCATGGGGGACTAGCGGGGTACCGAACACCGGGGAGCTGTTTTTT
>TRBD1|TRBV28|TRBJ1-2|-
CASSLPRIPTGAFSDYGYTF
TGTGCCAGCAGTTTACCTCGTATACCGACAGGGGCCTTTTCTGACTATGGCTACACCTTC
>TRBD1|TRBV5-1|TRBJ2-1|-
CASSWMGQGYNEQFF
TGCGCCAGCAGCTGGATGGGACAGGGCTACAATGAGCAGTTCTTC
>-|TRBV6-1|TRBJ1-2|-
CASSEGGRPYGYTF
TGTGCCAGCAGTGAAGGGGGCAGACCCTATGGCTACACCTTC
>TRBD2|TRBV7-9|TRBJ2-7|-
CASSSITAGGHEQYF
TGTGCCAGCAGCTCTATAACAGCGGGGGGACACGAGCAGTACTTC
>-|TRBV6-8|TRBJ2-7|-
CASSYSRRWKRVESSYEQYF
TGTGCCAGCAGTTACTCGAGGCGATGGAAGAGGGTTGAGAGCTCCTACGAGCAGTACTTC
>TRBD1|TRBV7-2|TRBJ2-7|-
CASSTRSGTGGRGTYEQYF
TGTGCCAGCAGCACCCGGTCCGGGACAGGGGGCCGGGGTACCTACGAGCAGTACTTC
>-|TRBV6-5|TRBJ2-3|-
CASRFRTASTDTQYF
TGTGCCAGCAGGTTCAGGACAGCGTCCACAGATACGCAGTATTTT